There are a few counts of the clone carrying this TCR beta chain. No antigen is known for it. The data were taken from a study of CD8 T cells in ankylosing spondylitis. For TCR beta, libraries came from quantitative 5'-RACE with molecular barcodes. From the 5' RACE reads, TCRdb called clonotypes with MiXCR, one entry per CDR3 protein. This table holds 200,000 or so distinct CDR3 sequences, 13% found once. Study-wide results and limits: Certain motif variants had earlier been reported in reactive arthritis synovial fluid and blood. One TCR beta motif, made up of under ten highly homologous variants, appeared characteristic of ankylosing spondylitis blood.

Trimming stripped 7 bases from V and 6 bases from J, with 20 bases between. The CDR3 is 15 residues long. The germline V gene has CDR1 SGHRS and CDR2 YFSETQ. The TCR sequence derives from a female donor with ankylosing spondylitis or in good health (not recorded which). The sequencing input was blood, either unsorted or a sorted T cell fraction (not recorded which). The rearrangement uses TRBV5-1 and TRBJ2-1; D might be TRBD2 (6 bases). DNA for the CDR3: TGCGCCAGCTGGAGCCCGGAGGGCCAAAGCAATGAGCAGTTCTTC. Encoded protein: CASWSPEGQSNEQFF.